This T cell receptor (beta chain) was recorded in a study of OX40 agonist ivuxolimab in advanced cancers. The repertoire was sequenced with immunoSEQ multiplex PCR; TCRdb's copy has only in-frame clones and lacks some. The sample yields 15,000 to 20,000 clones, 90% seen once. Trimming cost V 7 bases and J 0 bases, with 9 bases left between them. CDR1 and CDR2 (germline): MNHNY, SVGAGI (reference sequence). The CDR3 has 13 amino acids. V gene TRBV6-6 combines with J gene TRBJ1-2, with D uncertain. This TCR was recovered from an adult with an advanced solid tumor such as melanoma, head and neck, liver or kidney cancer. The material sequenced was CD4+ or CD8+ T cells sorted from blood, taken in a trial of the OX40 agonist ivuxolimab. The CDR3 loop is CASTAGANYGYTF. The CDR3 nucleotides read TGTGCCAGCACGGCAGGAGCTAACTATGGCTACACCTTC.